This T cell receptor (beta chain) was identified during a study of post-analysis software for immune sequencing data. Background on the study: Recorded disease courses covered relapsing-remitting, secondary progressive and progressive-relapsing multiple sclerosis. Some patients had no subtype annotation.

In regard to this clonotype: Its antigen is currently unknown.

The TCR beta cDNA libraries contained unique molecular identifiers. Roughly 450,000 cDNA molecules were recovered from an input of roughly 0.85 to 10 million T cells. TCRdb called the PCR reads again in MiXCR, with one record for every CDR3 protein. Here the sample spans hundreds of thousands of distinct CDR3 sequences, approximately 59% being singletons. Germline-derived CDR1 and CDR2 are SGHTA and FQGNSA. The CDR3 has 16 residues. V lost 2 bases and J lost 1, with 12 bases in between. Findings and caveats of the study: Normalized Chao1 diversity in multiple sclerosis patients fell significantly below that of controls. F measure grouped same-batch samples tightly together. Patients showed TRBV5-6, TRBV5-1 and TRBV20-1 among roughly 5 TRBV segments more frequent than in controls.

Sequencing used blood. This TCR was recovered from a girl between 2 and 10 years old with multiple sclerosis. V and J are TRBV7-2 and TRBJ2-4, with a tentative D call TRBD1 (5 bases). CDR3 in DNA: TGTGCCAGCAGCTTACAAGGGGTTCCCGCCAAAAACATTCAGTACTTC. As protein: CASSLQGVPAKNIQYF.